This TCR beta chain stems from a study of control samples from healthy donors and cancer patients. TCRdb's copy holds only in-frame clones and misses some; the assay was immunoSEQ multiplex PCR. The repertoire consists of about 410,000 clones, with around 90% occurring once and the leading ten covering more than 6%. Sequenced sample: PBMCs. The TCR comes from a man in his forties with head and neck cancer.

Written as DNA, the CDR3 is TGTGCCAGCAGTTTGCCGTTGTCGAACAATCAGCCCCAGCATTTT. As protein: CASSLPLSNNQPQHF. The J gene is TRBJ1-5, the V gene TRBV28; D ambiguous. The germline gives CDR1 MDHEN, CDR2 SYDVKM. This CDR3 region has 15 residues. The V gene lost 3 bases and the J gene lost 3 bases, with 12 bases spanning the gap.